The 3 T cell receptor beta chains reported below all come from one sample, sequenced in a study of blood T cell repertoires in COVID-19. Assay: immunoSEQ multiplex PCR; the TCRdb copy retains only in-frame clones and omits some. The sample contains 200,000 to 250,000 clones, roughly 88% of which appear only once. The sequencing sample was made of PBMCs or T cells enriched from blood (not recorded which). The source is a woman between 45 and 60 years old with acute COVID-19.

V is TRBV6-6 and J is TRBJ2-7; perhaps TRBD2 as D (5 bases). V lost 11 bases and J lost 3, with 14 bases in between. Germline CDR1 MNHNY, CDR2 SVGAGI (reference sequence). This CDR3 spans 12 amino acids. CDR3: CAAADRYYEQYF. The CDR3 nucleotides are TGTGCCGCAGCGGATAGATACTACGAGCAGTACTTC.

The chain has TRBV5-6 and TRBJ2-4; the match to TRBD1 covers 8 bases. This CDR3 has 14 amino acids. With V trimmed by 5 bases and J by 2 bases, 3 bases remained unmatched. The germline V gene has CDR1 SGHDT and CDR2 YYEEEE. The CDR3, as DNA: TGTGCCAGCAGGGACAGGGCCCCCAAAAACATTCAGTACTTC. Translated: CASRDRAPKNIQYF.

The chain is built from TRBV20-1 and TRBJ1-2, with 8 bases that match TRBD1. The CDR3 covers 15 residues. Germline trimming cut 3 bases from V and 4 bases from J; bases unmatched to any gene: 10. Germline V gene lookup returns CDR1 DFQATT and CDR2 SNEGSKA (reference sequence). CDR3 in amino acids: CSASRGQGISYGYTF. CDR3 sequence (DNA): TGCAGTGCTAGTAGAGGACAGGGAATAAGCTATGGCTACACCTTC.